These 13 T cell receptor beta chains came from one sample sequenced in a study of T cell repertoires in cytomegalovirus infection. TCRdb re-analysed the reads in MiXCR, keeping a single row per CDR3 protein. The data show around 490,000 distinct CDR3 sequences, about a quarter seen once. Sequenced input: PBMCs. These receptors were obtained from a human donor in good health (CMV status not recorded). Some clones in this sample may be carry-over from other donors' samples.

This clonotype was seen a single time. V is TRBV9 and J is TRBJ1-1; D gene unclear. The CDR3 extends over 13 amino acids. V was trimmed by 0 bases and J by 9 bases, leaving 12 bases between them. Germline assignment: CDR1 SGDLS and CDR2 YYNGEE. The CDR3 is CASSVGVDPKAFF. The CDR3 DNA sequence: TGTGCCAGCAGCGTAGGTGTAGACCCCAAAGCTTTCTTT.

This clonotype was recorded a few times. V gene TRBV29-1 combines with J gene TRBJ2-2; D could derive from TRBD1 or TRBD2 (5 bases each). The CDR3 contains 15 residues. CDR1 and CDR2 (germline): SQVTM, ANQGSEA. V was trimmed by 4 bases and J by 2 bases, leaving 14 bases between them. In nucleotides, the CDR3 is TGCAGCGTTGCGACTACAGGCGTCAACACCGGGGAGCTGTTTTTT. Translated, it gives CSVATTGVNTGELFF.

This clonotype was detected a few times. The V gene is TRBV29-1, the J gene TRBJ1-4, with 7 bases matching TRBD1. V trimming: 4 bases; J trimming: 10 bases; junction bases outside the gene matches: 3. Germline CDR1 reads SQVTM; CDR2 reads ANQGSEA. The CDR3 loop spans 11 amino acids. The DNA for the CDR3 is TGCAGCGTTGGACAGGGAGGAAAACTGTTTTTT. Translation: CSVGQGGKLFF.

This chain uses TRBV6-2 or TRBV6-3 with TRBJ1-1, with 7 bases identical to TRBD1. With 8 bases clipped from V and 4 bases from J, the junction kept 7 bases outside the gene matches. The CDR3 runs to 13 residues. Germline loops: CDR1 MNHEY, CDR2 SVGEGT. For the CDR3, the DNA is TGTGCCAGCGGGGGGGGGACAGCCACTGAAGCTTTCTTT. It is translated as CASGGGTATEAFF.

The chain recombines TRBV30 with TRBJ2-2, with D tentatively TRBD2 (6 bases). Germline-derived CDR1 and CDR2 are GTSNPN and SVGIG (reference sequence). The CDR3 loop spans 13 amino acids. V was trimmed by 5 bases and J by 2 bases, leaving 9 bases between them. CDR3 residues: CAWDSGNTGELFF. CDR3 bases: TGTGCCTGGGATAGCGGCAACACCGGGGAGCTGTTTTTT. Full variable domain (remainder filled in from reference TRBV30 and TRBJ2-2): SQTIHQWPATLVQPVGSPLSLECTVEGTSNPNLYWYRQAAGRGLQLLFYSVGIGQISSEVPQNLSASRPQDRQFILSSKKLLLSDSGFYLCAWDSGNTGELFFGEGSRLTVL.

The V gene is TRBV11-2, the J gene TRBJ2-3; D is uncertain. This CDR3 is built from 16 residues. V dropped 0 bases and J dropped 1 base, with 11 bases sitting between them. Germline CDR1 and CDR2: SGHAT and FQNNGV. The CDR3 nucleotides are TGTGCCAGCAGCTTAGAACATAGCCAGGGCACAGATACGCAGTATTTT. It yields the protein CASSLEHSQGTDTQYF. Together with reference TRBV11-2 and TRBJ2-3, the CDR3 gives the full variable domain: EAGVAQSPRYKIIEKRQSVAFWCNPISGHATLYWYQQILGQGPKLLIQFQNNGVVDDSQLPKDRFSAERLKGVDSTLKIQPAKLEDSAVYLCASSLEHSQGTDTQYFGPGTRLTVL.

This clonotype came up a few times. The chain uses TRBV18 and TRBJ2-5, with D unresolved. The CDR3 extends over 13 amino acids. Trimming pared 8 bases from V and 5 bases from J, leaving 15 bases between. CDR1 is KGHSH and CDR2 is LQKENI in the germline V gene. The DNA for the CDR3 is TGTGCCAGCGCGCGCTCCCTCCCGGAGACCCAGTACTTC. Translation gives CASARSLPETQYF.

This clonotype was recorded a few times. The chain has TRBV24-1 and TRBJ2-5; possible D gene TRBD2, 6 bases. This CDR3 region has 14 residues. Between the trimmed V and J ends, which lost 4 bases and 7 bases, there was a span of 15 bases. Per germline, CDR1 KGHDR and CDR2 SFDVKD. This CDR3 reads CATSDSYSGATQYF. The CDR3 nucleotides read TGTGCCACCAGTGACTCTTACTCGGGAGCGACCCAGTACTTC.

CDR3 coding DNA: TGTGCCAGTAGTACCCCTTCGCCACGCCGCCGGTTCTACGAGCAGTACGTC. The encoded protein is CASSTPSPRRRFYEQYV. This chain uses TRBV19 with TRBJ2-7; D is undetermined. Germline V gene data show CDR1 as LNHDA and CDR2 as SQIVND (reference sequence). Trimming pared 4 bases from V and 3 bases from J, leaving 22 bases between. The CDR3 has 17 residues.

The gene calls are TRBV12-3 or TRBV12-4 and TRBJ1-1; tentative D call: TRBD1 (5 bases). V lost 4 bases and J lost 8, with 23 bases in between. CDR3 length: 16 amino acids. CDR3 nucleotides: TGTGCCAGCAGTTCTTGGGGCCGGGGAGGTGGGAGAGAAGCTTTCTTT. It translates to CASSSWGRGGGREAFF.

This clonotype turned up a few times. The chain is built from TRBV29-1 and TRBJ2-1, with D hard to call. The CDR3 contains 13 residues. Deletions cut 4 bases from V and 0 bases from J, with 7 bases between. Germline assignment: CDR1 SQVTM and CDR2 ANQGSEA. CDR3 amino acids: CSVGGVSYNEQFF. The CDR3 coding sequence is TGCAGCGTTGGAGGCGTCTCCTACAATGAGCAGTTCTTC.

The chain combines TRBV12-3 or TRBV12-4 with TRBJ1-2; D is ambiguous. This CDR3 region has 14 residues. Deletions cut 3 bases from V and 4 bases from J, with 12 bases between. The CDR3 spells CASSFPRELYGYTF. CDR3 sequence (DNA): TGTGCCAGCAGTTTTCCCCGTGAACTCTATGGCTACACCTTC.

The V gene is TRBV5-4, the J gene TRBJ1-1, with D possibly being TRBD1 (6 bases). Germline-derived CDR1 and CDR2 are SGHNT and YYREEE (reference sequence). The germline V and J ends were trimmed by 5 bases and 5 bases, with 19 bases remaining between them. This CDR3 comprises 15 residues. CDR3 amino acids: CASSSKRGANTEAFF. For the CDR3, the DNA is TGTGCCAGCAGTAGTAAACGGGGGGCGAATACTGAAGCTTTCTTT.